This T cell receptor (beta chain) was captured in a study of a mutant IDH1 vaccine in newly diagnosed glioma. About the research overall: Former treatment meant radiotherapy, temozolomide, or both; the majority had gotten both. Study findings and constraints: Immune responses arising from the vaccine appeared in around 93% of patients.

As for this clone: Its target is unknown.

This table comes from immunoSEQ multiplex PCR, and its TCRdb copy is limited to in-frame clones, with some not included. The data contain under 75,000 clones, about 90% of them singletons. The time point is: baseline, week 1 (first vaccination visit). Regarding treatment: pre-vaccination baseline after standard-of-care therapy. This CDR3 is built from 12 residues. Trimming cost V 6 bases and J 6 bases, with 6 bases left between them. The germline gives CDR1 MDHEN, CDR2 SYDVKM. The sequenced sample was PBMCs, obtained from a glioma patient treated with radiotherapy, temozolomide or both. The receptor comes from a man aged 45-60 years with glioma. This chain links TRBV28 with TRBJ1-6; unclear D gene. This chain's CDR3 is CASSTINSPLHF. CDR3 sequence (DNA): TGTGCCAGCAGCACCATTAATTCACCCCTCCACTTT. Drawing the rest from reference TRBV28 and TRBJ1-6, the complete variable domain is DVKVTQSSRYLVKRTGEKVFLECVQDMDHENMFWYRQDPGLGLRLIYFSYDVKMKEKGDIPEGYSVSREKKERFSLILESASTNQTSMYLCASSTINSPLHFGNGTRLTVT.